A single sample is the source of the 22 T cell receptor beta chains below, sequenced in a study of cytomegalovirus exposure and HLA in healthy donors. Repertoires were generated with immunoSEQ multiplex PCR, while TCRdb's copy carries only in-frame clones and drops some. The sample contains some 140,000 clones, 65% to 90% of which appear only once. Sample: PBMCs. The receptors shown here come from a man aged 18-30 years in good health and CMV-seropositive.

The chain carries TRBV25-1 and TRBJ2-7, with TRBD1 identical over 9 bases. This CDR3 contains 17 residues. Trimming at V came to 2 bases and at J to 5 bases, leaving 13 bases not matched to a gene. Germline assignment: CDR1 MGHDK and CDR2 SYGVNS. The CDR3 protein is CASSEPDPGQGDNEQYF. Here the CDR3 DNA reads TGTGCCAGCAGTGAACCAGACCCGGGACAGGGAGATAACGAGCAGTACTTC.

This sequence joins TRBV2 and TRBJ2-7, with 8 bases fitting TRBD1. Trimming removed 7 bases from V and 2 bases from J; junction bases left unmatched: 4. The germline gives CDR1 SNHLY, CDR2 FYNNEI. The CDR3 has 13 amino acids. DNA for the CDR3: TGTGCCAGCATAACAGGGGGAGCCTACGAGCAGTACTTC. Residues: CASITGGAYEQYF.

V usage is TRBV27 and J usage is TRBJ2-3, with TRBD2 as a possible D gene (5 bases). V was clipped by 6 bases and J by 1 base, with 17 bases between them. Germline V gene sequence: CDR1 MNHEY, CDR2 SMNVEV (reference sequence). The CDR3 contains 16 residues. DNA of the CDR3: TGTGCCAGCAGGCGGACTCTTACCGGGGGCACAGATACGCAGTATTTT. Its translation: CASRRTLTGGTDTQYF.

The rearrangement uses TRBV4-1 and TRBJ2-6; a possible D gene is TRBD2 (5 bases). This CDR3 is built from 19 residues. The germline V gene encodes CDR1 MGHRA and CDR2 YSYEKL. V shed 3 bases and J shed 0 bases, with 18 bases lying between them. CDR3 in amino acids: CASSHPYGGRGSGANVLTF. In nucleotides, the CDR3 is TGCGCCAGCAGCCATCCCTACGGCGGGCGAGGCTCTGGGGCCAACGTCCTGACTTTC.

J is TRBJ1-4 and V is TRBV6-5; D perhaps matches TRBD1 (5 bases). Germline CDR1 and CDR2: MNHEY and SVGAGI. This CDR3 is built from 13 residues. Trimming removed 6 bases at V and 7 bases at J, with 12 bases between. The CDR3 loop is CASRSQGFEKLFF. CDR3 DNA sequence: TGTGCCAGCAGGTCCCAGGGTTTTGAAAAACTGTTTTTT.

The rearrangement links TRBV19 to TRBJ1-2; D is undetermined. Germline assignment: CDR1 LNHDA and CDR2 SQIVND (reference sequence). This CDR3 is 12 amino acids long. Trimming removed 5 bases at V and 3 bases at J, with 7 bases between. The CDR3 region is CASSSGYYGYTF. CDR3 coding DNA: TGTGCCAGTAGTTCGGGGTACTATGGCTACACCTTC.

This clone was seen just once. CDR3 region: CASSLSGGAYEQYF. CDR3 in DNA: TGTGCCAGCAGCTTATCTGGGGGGGCCTACGAGCAGTACTTC. The gene calls are TRBV11-1 and TRBJ2-7, with TRBD2 matching over 7 bases. Per the germline V gene, CDR1 is SGHAT and CDR2 is FQDESV (reference sequence). There are 14 residues in the CDR3. V lost 2 bases and J lost 2; bases outside the gene matches: 3.

The chain recombines TRBV4-3 with TRBJ1-3, with D perhaps TRBD1 (5 bases). Trimming removed 0 bases at V and 9 bases at J, with 12 bases between. The CDR3 runs to 14 residues. Germline V gene sequence: CDR1 LGHNA, CDR2 YSLEER. CDR3 DNA: TGCGCCAGCAGCCAAGAGGCAGGGTACGGCACCATATATTTT. Protein sequence: CASSQEAGYGTIYF.

The genes are TRBV7-2 and TRBJ1-2; D perhaps matches TRBD1 (5 bases). Germline assignment: CDR1 SGHTA and CDR2 FQGNSA. V was cut by 10 bases and J by 4 bases, with 13 bases left in between. CDR3 length: 12 amino acids. CDR3: CAIPDSPYGYTF. The CDR3 DNA is TGTGCCATCCCAGACAGCCCCTATGGCTACACCTTC.

The chain recombines TRBV13 with TRBJ2-1; 10 bases fit TRBD2. Trimming cost V 2 bases and J 4 bases; bases outside gene matches: 8. CDR3 length: 17 residues. Germline assignment: CDR1 PRHDT and CDR2 FYEKMQ (reference sequence). The CDR3 is CASSLRTSGIPYNEQFF. CDR3 nucleotides: TGTGCCAGCAGCTTAAGGACTAGCGGAATACCGTACAATGAGCAGTTCTTC.

The chain is built from TRBV4-1 and TRBJ2-2, with 8 nucleotides matching TRBD1. V lost 1 base and J lost 4; bases outside the gene matches: 2. The CDR3 has 15 residues. Germline V gene sequence: CDR1 MGHRA, CDR2 YSYEKL. This CDR3 reads CASSQGQGSTGELFF. DNA for the CDR3: TGCGCCAGCAGCCAAGGACAGGGGTCCACCGGGGAGCTGTTTTTT.

The sample holds one count of this clone. The V gene is TRBV14, the J gene TRBJ2-1; 14 bases agree with TRBD2. From germline, CDR1 is SGHDN and CDR2 FVKESK. V gave up 3 bases and J gave up 15 bases; unmatched junction bases: 10. This CDR3 has 15 amino acids. CDR3 in DNA: TGTGCCAGCAGCCAGGGGGACGGGACTAGCGGGAGTCCGTTCTTC. As protein: CASSQGDGTSGSPFF.

The CDR3 spells CASSLEGSSYEQYF. DNA of the CDR3: TGTGCCAGCAGCCTCGAAGGGAGCTCCTACGAGCAGTACTTC. The genes are TRBV4-2 and TRBJ2-7; the D gene is possibly TRBD2 (5 bases). V lost 4 bases and J lost 0, with 10 bases in between. The germline V gene encodes CDR1 LGHNA and CDR2 YNFKEQ. The CDR3 spans 14 residues.

V and J are TRBV9 and TRBJ2-1, with 9 bases identical to TRBD1. The germline gives CDR1 SGDLS, CDR2 YYNGEE. The CDR3 consists of 15 residues. The V gene end was trimmed by 2 bases and the J gene end by 6 bases; junction bases not matched to a gene: 6. CDR3 residues: CASSVRDRAVNEQFF. In DNA form, the CDR3 reads TGTGCCAGCAGCGTCCGGGACAGGGCGGTCAATGAGCAGTTCTTC.

The rearrangement uses TRBV6-1 and TRBJ1-3, with 8 bases fitting TRBD1. V was pared by 2 bases and J by 8 bases, with 11 bases of the junction left unmatched. The CDR3 totals 16 residues. CDR1 is MNHNS, CDR2 SASEGT, per germline. The CDR3 spells CASSELRTGTGDTIYF. As DNA, the CDR3 is TGTGCCAGCAGTGAACTTCGGACAGGGACTGGGGACACCATATATTTT.

The genes are TRBV11-2 and TRBJ2-1; perhaps TRBD2 as D (6 bases). Trimming removed 1 base from V and 3 bases from J, with 10 bases in between. CDR3 length equals 15 residues. Germline V gives CDR1 SGHAT, CDR2 FQNNGV. The CDR3 spells CASSLGGGIYNEQFF. The CDR3 DNA follows: TGTGCCAGCAGCTTAGGTGGCGGGATCTACAATGAGCAGTTCTTC. Based on the CDR3 plus reference TRBV11-2 and TRBJ2-1, the full variable domain is EAGVAQSPRYKIIEKRQSVAFWCNPISGHATLYWYQQILGQGPKLLIQFQNNGVVDDSQLPKDRFSAERLKGVDSTLKIQPAKLEDSAVYLCASSLGGGIYNEQFFGPGTRLTVL.

This rearrangement joins TRBV4-1 to TRBJ2-1, with D possibly TRBD2 on 6 matching bases. CDR3 length: 14 residues. CDR1 is MGHRA, CDR2 YSYEKL, per germline. The ends were cut back, 3 bases at V and 8 bases at J, with 14 bases in the middle. CDR3 sequence reads: CASSQGLASYEQFF. The DNA for the CDR3 is TGCGCCAGCAGCCAGGGCCTAGCGTCATATGAGCAGTTCTTC.

This clone was observed a few times. The rearrangement uses TRBV5-4 and TRBJ1-2, with a possible D match to TRBD1 (6 bases). Deletions cut 3 bases from V and 6 bases from J, with 9 bases between. Germline V gives CDR1 SGHNT, CDR2 YYREEE (reference sequence). This CDR3 region has 12 residues. This CDR3 reads CASSWGGNGYTF. CDR3 nucleotide sequence: TGTGCCAGCAGCTGGGGGGGCAATGGCTACACCTTC. Complete variable domain (other parts from reference TRBV5-4 and TRBJ1-2): ETGVTQSPTHLIKTRGQQVTLRCSSQSGHNTVSWYQQALGQGPQFIFQYYREEENGRGNFPPRFSGLQFPNYSSELNVNALELDDSALYLCASSWGGNGYTFGSGTRLTVV.

The chain is built from TRBV18 and TRBJ1-1; unclear D gene. Trimming took off 2 bases at V and 0 bases at J, with 13 bases between the two ends. The CDR3 spans 16 residues. CDR1 is KGHSH, CDR2 LQKENI, per germline. The CDR3 DNA reads as TGTGCCAGCTCACCAATGGAAGCGGGTATGAACACTGAAGCTTTCTTT. Protein sequence: CASSPMEAGMNTEAFF.

This clone was seen only once. The CDR3 sequence: CASSGLAGAVNEQFF. The DNA of the CDR3 is TGTGCCAGCAGTGGACTAGCGGGGGCCGTCAATGAGCAGTTCTTC. The J gene is TRBJ2-1, the V gene TRBV6-1; 12 bases are shared with TRBD2. The J segment lost 6 bases and the V segment lost 4 bases, leaving 4 bases of the junction unmatched. This CDR3 comprises 15 residues. CDR1 and CDR2 from the germline V gene are MNHNS and SASEGT.

The rearrangement links TRBV14 to TRBJ2-1, with D tentatively TRBD1 (6 bases). Germline CDR1 and CDR2: SGHDN and FVKESK. CDR3 length: 16 residues. V gave up 5 bases and J gave up 10 bases, with 24 bases separating them. Here the CDR3 reads CASSLRGIAPEEEQFF. The CDR3 DNA follows: TGTGCCAGCAGCTTAAGGGGGATAGCTCCGGAAGAGGAGCAGTTCTTC.

This clone has just a few counts. The V call is TRBV6-1, the J call TRBJ1-1, with TRBD1 matching over 8 bases. The CDR3 is 14 residues long. V lost 2 bases and J lost 5; bases outside the gene matches: 4. Germline V gene sequence: CDR1 MNHNS, CDR2 SASEGT. The CDR3 region is CASSEMHRGTEAFF. CDR3 DNA: TGTGCCAGCAGTGAAATGCACAGGGGGACTGAAGCTTTCTTT.